A single sample is the source of the 5 T cell receptor beta chains below, sequenced in a study of T-cell reconstitution after alpha-beta-depleted transplantation in children. As it was prepared, the TCRbeta library received unique molecular identifiers. From the PCR reads, TCRdb called clonotypes with MiXCR, one entry per CDR3 protein. The sample shows about 460,000 distinct CDR3 sequences, around 12% of them seen only once. The sample here was PBMCs from the stem cell graft donor, taken from the stem cell graft. The source of these receptors is a human donor who donated a stem cell graft to a child with combined immunodeficiency.

The chain recombines TRBV12-3 or TRBV12-4 with TRBJ1-1, with TRBD1 matching 7 bases. V dropped 3 bases and J dropped 4; count of bases not matched to a gene: 5. This CDR3 is 14 amino acids long. The CDR3 loop is CASSFGGQFTEAFF. CDR3 bases: TGTGCCAGCAGTTTCGGGGGACAGTTCACTGAAGCTTTCTTT.

The CDR3 nucleotides read TGTGCCAGCACGAGGAGCGGGATAACCTACGAGCAGTACTTC. This encodes CASTRSGITYEQYF. The J gene is TRBJ2-7, the V gene TRBV3-1; 7 bases agree with TRBD2. Germline V gene data show CDR1 as LGHDT and CDR2 as YNNKEL (reference sequence). Trimming cost V 7 bases and J 2 bases; bases outside gene matches: 8. The CDR3 has 14 residues.

The chain combines TRBV7-3 with TRBJ2-1; 7 bases line up with TRBD2. Germline CDR1 and CDR2: SGHTA and FQGTGA. V lost 5 bases, J lost 6 bases, and 4 bases stayed unmatched. The CDR3 totals 13 residues. In DNA, the CDR3 is TGTGCCAGCAGCCCGATAGCGGGCAATGAGCAGTTCTTC. Encoded protein: CASSPIAGNEQFF.

The gene calls are TRBV7-9 and TRBJ2-5; unclear D gene. Germline CDR1 is SEHNR and CDR2 is FQNEAQ (reference sequence). V shed 7 bases and J shed 2 bases, with 11 bases lying between them. The CDR3 runs to 13 residues. CDR3: CASIIYGQETQYF. The DNA of the CDR3 is TGTGCCAGCATAATCTACGGACAAGAGACCCAGTACTTC. Full variable domain (rest looked up from reference TRBV7-9 and TRBJ2-5): DTGVSQNPRHKITKRGQNVTFRCDPISEHNRLYWYRQTLGQGPEFLTYFQNEAQLEKSRLLSDRFSAERPKGSFSTLEIQRTEQGDSAMYLCASIIYGQETQYFGPGTRLLVL.

A word on this clonotype: A clone one base away is much larger, so this may be a read error. This is likely a read error, given that the CDR3 carries no conserved phenylalanine or tryptophan at its end. The chain combines TRBV28 with TRBJ1-1; D is unclear. Germline V gives CDR1 MDHEN, CDR2 SYDVKM. The CDR3 consists of 12 residues. The V end lost 4 bases, the J end lost 1 base, and 4 bases lay between the germline ends. CDR3 region: CASSSRNTEAFC. Here the CDR3 DNA reads TGTGCCAGCAGTTCCAGGAACACTGAAGCTTTCTGT.